The TCR beta chain under discussion was sequenced for a study of radiotherapy plus CTLA-4 blockade in lung cancer (dated by TCRdb to 2017 to 2018). In terms of the full investigation: Objective responses were observed in 15% to 20% of enrolled patients, and disease control was achieved in 31%.

The study evaluated CTLA-4 blockade (ipilimumab) given together with focal radiation therapy in patients who had chemo-refractory metastatic non-small-cell lung cancer. Library generation was performed with the immunoSEQ multiplex PCR assay. TCRdb limited this immuneACCESS table to in-frame rearrangements with V and J called. A share of clones is missing; checked studies link under half to unresolved V genes, and the rest is unexplained. The sample profile shows over 35,000 clones; approximately 77% of them were found once. The ten largest clones add up to about 2.7% of the sample. Study-level results and caveats: Increased serum interferon-beta after radiation, together with early dynamic changes in blood T cell clones, were reported to be the strongest predictors of response. After treatment with radiotherapy and ipilimumab, TCR clones that came from tumors expanded in the peripheral blood.

V is clipped by 0 bases and J by 2 bases, and the sequence between their germline boundaries is 8 bases long. CDR1 and CDR2 are drawn from the germline V gene (reference sequence): PRHDT, FYEKMQ. The CDR3 numbers 14 residues from cysteine through phenylalanine. Solely the CDR3 DNA is kept, with 42 bases framed from the first base. Concerning this clone itself: Its specific antigen is unknown. Base qualities are missing; no much larger clone stands one base away.

In this chain, TRBV13 is recombined with TRBJ2-7; no D gene can be assigned with confidence. Specimen: peripheral blood, collected from a patient treated with radiotherapy plus ipilimumab. This sequence was found in a human donor with non-small cell lung cancer whose response to radiotherapy plus ipilimumab could not be evaluated. The CDR3 protein is CASSLGLAAYEQYF. The DNA sequence is as follows: TGTGCCAGCAGCTTAGGACTTGCCGCCTACGAGCAGTACTTC.